Below are 22 T cell receptor beta chains sequenced from a single sample in a study of STAT3 mutations in large granular lymphocyte leukemia (dated by TCRdb to the late 2010s). General conclusions and limits of the study: Every T-LGLL patient showed at least one immunodominant TCRbeta clonotype, and about half showed multiple immunodominant subclonotypes.

These TCRs are of unknown antigen specificity. The method behind the library was the immunoSEQ multiplex PCR assay. What TCRdb holds here is the immuneACCESS table cut down to in-frame rearrangements. Part of the clones is not present; checked against another copy, under half of the missing clones reflect an unresolved V gene, and the others are unexplained. This sample lists 8,300 or so clones; 90% to 95% were detected once. Approximately 46% of the sample lies in the top ten. Source material: peripheral blood mononuclear cells. Receptors originate from a man between 50 and 59 years old with T-cell large granular lymphocyte leukemia. Some clones in this sample may be carry-over from other donors' samples. The age is the age at diagnosis.

V gene TRBV9 combines with J gene TRBJ1-4, with 8 bases identical to TRBD1. V shed 4 bases and J 0 bases; nucleotides not matched to a gene: 5. Germline V CDR1 and CDR2: SGDLS, YYNGEE. The CDR3 is 16 amino acids. CDR3 sequence (DNA): TGTGCCAGCAGCTCGGGACAGGTTGCAACTAATGAAAAACTGTTTTTT. The encoded protein is CASSSGQVATNEKLFF.

This chain links TRBV7-2 with TRBJ2-7, with TRBD2 matching over 10 bases. Germline CDR1 reads SGHTA; CDR2 reads FQGNSA. There are 15 residues in the CDR3. The V gene end was trimmed by 5 bases and the J gene end by 2 bases; junction bases not matched to a gene: 6. This CDR3 is CASSPSGTSAYEQYF. DNA for the CDR3: TGTGCCAGCAGCCCTTCCGGGACTAGCGCCTACGAGCAGTACTTC. The full variable domain, rest sourced from reference TRBV7-2 and TRBJ2-7, is GAGVSQSPSNKVTEKGKDVELRCDPISGHTALYWYRQSLGQGLEFLIYFQGNSAPDKSGLPSDRFSAERTGGSVSTLTIQRTQQEDSAVYLCASSPSGTSAYEQYFGPGTRLTVT.

This clone showed up just once. The chain links TRBV5-4 to TRBJ1-6; a possible D gene is TRBD1 (5 bases). The CDR3 extends over 15 amino acids. Trimming stripped 4 bases from V and 3 bases from J, with 11 bases between. Germline assignment: CDR1 SGHNT and CDR2 YYREEE (reference sequence). The CDR3 protein is CASSGGTGYNSPLHF. The CDR3 DNA reads TGTGCCAGCAGCGGGGGGACCGGCTATAATTCACCCCTCCACTTT.

The V call is TRBV14, the J call TRBJ2-7; a possible D gene is TRBD1 (6 bases). CDR3 length equals 16 residues. Trimming shortened V by 0 bases and J by 5 bases, and 17 bases separated the two germline ends. The germline V gene has CDR1 SGHDN and CDR2 FVKESK. The DNA for the CDR3 is TGTGCCAGCAGCCAAGATTGGGGCAGGGGAACCGACGAGCAGTACTTC. This translates into CASSQDWGRGTDEQYF. The full variable domain, its missing parts supplied by reference TRBV14 and TRBJ2-7, is EAGVTQFPSHSVIEKGQTVTLRCDPISGHDNLYWYRRVMGKEIKFLLHFVKESKQDESGMPNNRFLAERTGGTYSTLKVQPAELEDSGVYFCASSQDWGRGTDEQYFGPGTRLTVT.

This chain joins TRBV29-1 and TRBJ2-1, with D perhaps matching TRBD2 (5 bases). This CDR3 spans 11 amino acids. CDR1 SQVTM and CDR2 ANQGSEA come from the germline V gene. Trimming took off 5 bases at V and 8 bases at J, with 10 bases between the two ends. The CDR3 sequence: CSVRGSYEQFF. For the CDR3, the DNA is TGCAGCGTTCGGGGATCGTATGAGCAGTTCTTC.

The chain joins TRBV2 to TRBJ2-2, with D hard to call. Trimming removed 7 bases at V and 4 bases at J, with 10 bases between. Germline loops: CDR1 SNHLY, CDR2 FYNNEI. The CDR3 length is 13 residues. CDR3 nucleotides: TGTGCCAGCAAGGCCGAGTTCACCGGGGAGCTGTTTTTT. Its translation is CASKAEFTGELFF. Using reference TRBV2 and TRBJ2-2 for the parts outside the CDR3, the full variable domain is EPEVTQTPSHQVTQMGQEVILRCVPISNHLYFYWYRQILGQKVEFLVSFYNNEISEKSEIFDDQFSVERPDGSNFTLKIRSTKLEDSAMYFCASKAEFTGELFFGEGSRLTVL.

V and J are TRBV27 and TRBJ2-6, with 12 bases aligning to TRBD1. Germline CDR1 is MNHEY and CDR2 is SMNVEV (reference sequence). CDR3 length: 17 amino acids. After removal of 2 bases from V and 4 bases from J, the junction contained 3 bases not matched to a gene. This chain's CDR3 is CASSLGTGGGGANVLTF. The DNA of the CDR3 is TGTGCCAGCAGTTTAGGGACAGGGGGCGGGGGGGCCAACGTCCTGACTTTC. Using reference TRBV27 and TRBJ2-6 for the parts outside the CDR3, the full variable domain is EAQVTQNPRYLITVTGKKLTVTCSQNMNHEYMSWYRQDPGLGLRQIYYSMNVEVTDKGDVPEGYKVSRKEKRNFPLILESPSPNQTSLYFCASSLGTGGGGANVLTFGAGSRLTVL.

Written as DNA, the CDR3 is TGCGCCAGCAGCGACCCGGGGACCGGCACAGATACGCAGTATTTT. Amino acid sequence: CASSDPGTGTDTQYF. This chain joins TRBV5-1 and TRBJ2-3, with D possibly being TRBD1 or TRBD2 (5 bases each). The germline V and J ends were trimmed by 4 bases and 1 base, with 13 bases remaining between them. The CDR3 runs to 15 residues. CDR1 SGHRS and CDR2 YFSETQ come from the germline V gene. The complete variable domain, with remaining parts taken from reference TRBV5-1 and TRBJ2-3, reads KAGVTQTPRYLIKTRGQQVTLSCSPISGHRSVSWYQQTPGQGLQFLFEYFSETQRNKGNFPGRFSGRQFSNSRSEMNVSTLELGDSALYLCASSDPGTGTDTQYFGPGTRLTVL.

This clone appeared a single time. J is TRBJ2-7 and V is TRBV7-6, with D tentatively TRBD1 (6 bases). The V gene's germline CDR1 is SGHVS and CDR2 FNYEAQ. This CDR3 comprises 15 residues. The V end lost 5 bases, the J end lost 7 bases, and 21 bases lay between the germline ends. CDR3 DNA: TGTGCCAGCAGCCCTTCTACCGGGACGGGACAAGAGCAGTACTTC. This translates into CASSPSTGTGQEQYF. Filled out from reference TRBV7-6 and TRBJ2-7, the complete variable domain reads GAGVSQSPRYKVTKRGQDVALRCDPISGHVSLYWYRQALGQGPEFLTYFNYEAQQDKSGLPNDRFSAERPEGSISTLTIQRTEQRDSAMYRCASSPSTGTGQEQYFGPGTRLTVT.

This clone was detected only once. The V call is TRBV9, the J call TRBJ1-6; D unresolved. The CDR3 is 15 amino acids. From germline, CDR1 is SGDLS and CDR2 YYNGEE. The V end was cut by 5 bases, the J end by 0 bases, with 9 bases between. As DNA, the CDR3 is TGTGCCAGCAGTGCCGCGAGCTCCTATAATTCACCCCTCCACTTT. Amino acids: CASSAASSYNSPLHF.

The chain links TRBV6-5 to TRBJ2-3, with unresolved D. From germline, CDR1 is MNHEY and CDR2 SVGAGI. This CDR3 is built from 16 residues. V lost 2 bases and J lost 0, with 12 bases in between. CDR3 protein: CASSYTSIGSTDTQYF. For the CDR3, the DNA is TGTGCCAGCAGTTACACATCGATCGGCAGCACAGATACGCAGTATTTT.

The chain joins TRBV7-9 to TRBJ2-7; TRBD1 aligns across 7 bases. Germline CDR1 SEHNR, CDR2 FQNEAQ (reference sequence). The CDR3 sequence is 13 residues long. V gave up 6 bases and J gave up 2 bases; unmatched junction bases: 4. CDR3 residues: CASSRQGTYEQYF. CDR3 DNA sequence: TGTGCCAGCAGTAGACAGGGTACCTACGAGCAGTACTTC.

V and J are TRBV11-2 and TRBJ2-7; D is perhaps TRBD2 (5 bases). CDR3 length equals 15 residues. Trimming took 5 bases from V and 1 from J, leaving 15 bases between them. Germline V gives CDR1 SGHAT, CDR2 FQNNGV. CDR3 protein: CASSPAAWRSYEQYF. The CDR3 nucleotides are TGTGCCAGCAGCCCAGCGGCGTGGAGATCCTACGAGCAGTACTTC. The variable domain in full, with the rest retrieved from reference TRBV11-2 and TRBJ2-7, is EAGVAQSPRYKIIEKRQSVAFWCNPISGHATLYWYQQILGQGPKLLIQFQNNGVVDDSQLPKDRFSAERLKGVDSTLKIQPAKLEDSAVYLCASSPAAWRSYEQYFGPGTRLTVT.

The chain links TRBV10-3 to TRBJ1-1; no reliable D call. Germline CDR1 ENHRY, CDR2 SYGVKD. Trimming took off 0 bases at V and 4 bases at J, with 9 bases between the two ends. There are 14 residues in the CDR3. CDR3 sequence: CAISESVGITEAFF. In DNA form, the CDR3 reads TGTGCCATCAGTGAGTCAGTAGGGATCACTGAAGCTTTCTTT.

In nucleotides, the CDR3 is TGTGCCAGCAGCGTTATAGCGGGAAGAAACAATGAGCAGTTCTTC. It codes for CASSVIAGRNNEQFF. The V gene is TRBV6-5, the J gene TRBJ2-1, with 8 bases aligning to TRBD2. V lost 6 bases to trimming and J lost 5 bases; unmatched junction nucleotides: 9. The germline CDR1 and CDR2 sequences are MNHEY and SVGAGI. This CDR3 has 15 amino acids.

This chain links TRBV11-2 with TRBJ2-5, with D tentatively TRBD1 (5 bases). Looked up from germline, CDR1 is SGHAT and CDR2 is FQNNGV. Trimming took off 3 bases at V and 2 bases at J, with 10 bases between the two ends. The CDR3 covers 14 residues. CDR3 in amino acids: CASSLWGRQETQYF. CDR3 nucleotides: TGTGCCAGCAGCTTGTGGGGCCGGCAAGAGACCCAGTACTTC.

The chain couples TRBV27 to TRBJ2-7; D is unclear. Germline V CDR1 and CDR2: MNHEY, SMNVEV (reference sequence). Trimming took off 6 bases at V and 7 bases at J, with 28 bases between the two ends. The CDR3 has 17 residues. CDR3 nucleotides: TGTGCCAGCAGCCCCAGAACGGGTATTCCCCTCCTCGGGGAGCAGTACTTC. Residues: CASSPRTGIPLLGEQYF.

J is TRBJ2-6 and V is TRBV19; the D is unclear. Per the germline V gene, CDR1 is LNHDA and CDR2 is SQIVND (reference sequence). Trimming took 3 bases from V and 0 from J, leaving 3 bases between them. The CDR3 length is 14 residues. CDR3 loop: CASSMFSGANVLTF. The CDR3 region has the DNA TGTGCCAGTAGTATGTTCTCTGGGGCCAACGTCCTGACTTTC.

The chain links TRBV10-3 to TRBJ1-6; no definite D call. Per the germline V gene, CDR1 is ENHRY and CDR2 is SYGVKD. The V gene lost 7 bases and the J gene lost 0 bases, with 10 bases spanning the gap. This CDR3 spans 15 amino acids. The CDR3 DNA reads TGTGCCATCAAAGGCGGTAGCTCCTATAATTCACCCCTCCACTTT. It yields the protein CAIKGGSSYNSPLHF.

The genes are TRBV28 and TRBJ1-2, with D unresolved. Germline CDR1 reads MDHEN; CDR2 reads SYDVKM. The CDR3 consists of 13 residues. V gave up 2 bases and J gave up 4 bases, with 8 bases separating them. The CDR3 DNA sequence: TGTGCCAGCAGTTTAGCGACTGCCTATGGCTACACCTTC. Residues: CASSLATAYGYTF.

The CDR3 reads CASRPNHRDRGGSNQPQHF. Here the CDR3 DNA reads TGTGCCAGTAGACCGAATCACCGGGACAGGGGAGGTAGCAATCAGCCCCAGCATTTT. J is TRBJ1-5 and V is TRBV19; 10 nucleotides line up with TRBD1. The germline V gene has CDR1 LNHDA and CDR2 SQIVND (reference sequence). V shed 6 bases, J shed 0 bases, and the junction held 14 bases outside the gene matches. The CDR3 extends over 19 amino acids.

CDR3 in amino acids: CASSIMGTAYGYTF. Here the CDR3 DNA reads TGTGCCAGCAGCATCATGGGGACAGCCTATGGCTACACCTTC. V gene TRBV5-4 combines with J gene TRBJ1-2; TRBD1 aligns across 7 bases. Germline V gene data show CDR1 as SGHNT and CDR2 as YYREEE (reference sequence). V shed 4 bases and J 4 bases; nucleotides not matched to a gene: 7. The CDR3 loop spans 14 amino acids. The full variable domain, rest sourced from reference TRBV5-4 and TRBJ1-2, is ETGVTQSPTHLIKTRGQQVTLRCSSQSGHNTVSWYQQALGQGPQFIFQYYREEENGRGNFPPRFSGLQFPNYSSELNVNALELDDSALYLCASSIMGTAYGYTFGSGTRLTVV.